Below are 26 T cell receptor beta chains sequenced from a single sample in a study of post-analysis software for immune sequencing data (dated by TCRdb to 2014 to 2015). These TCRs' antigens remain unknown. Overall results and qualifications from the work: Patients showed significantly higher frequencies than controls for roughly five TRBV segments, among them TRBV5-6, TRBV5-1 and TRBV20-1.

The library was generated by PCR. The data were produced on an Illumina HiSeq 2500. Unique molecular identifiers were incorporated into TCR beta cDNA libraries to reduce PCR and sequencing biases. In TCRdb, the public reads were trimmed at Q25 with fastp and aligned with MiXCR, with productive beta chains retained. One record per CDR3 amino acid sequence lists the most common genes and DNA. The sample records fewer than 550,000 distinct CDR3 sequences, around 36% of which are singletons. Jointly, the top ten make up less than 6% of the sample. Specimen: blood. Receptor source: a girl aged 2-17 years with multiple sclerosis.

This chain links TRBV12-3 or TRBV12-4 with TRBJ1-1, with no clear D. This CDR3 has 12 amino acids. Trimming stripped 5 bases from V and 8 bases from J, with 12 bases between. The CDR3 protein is CASSTETLEAFF. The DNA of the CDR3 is TGTGCCAGCAGTACCGAGACACTGGAAGCTTTCTTT.

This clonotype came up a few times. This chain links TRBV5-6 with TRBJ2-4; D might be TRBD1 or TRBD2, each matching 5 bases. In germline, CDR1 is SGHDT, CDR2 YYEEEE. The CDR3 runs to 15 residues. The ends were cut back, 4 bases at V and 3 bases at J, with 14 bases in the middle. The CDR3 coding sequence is TGTGCCAGCAGCGCTCCCGGGACGGACAAAAACATTCAGTACTTC. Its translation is CASSAPGTDKNIQYF.

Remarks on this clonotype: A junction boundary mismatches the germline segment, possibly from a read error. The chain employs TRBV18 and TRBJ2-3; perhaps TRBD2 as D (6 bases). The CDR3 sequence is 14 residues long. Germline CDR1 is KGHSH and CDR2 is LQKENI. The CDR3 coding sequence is TGTGCCAGCGCACCACCGACTAGGATAGATACGCAGTATTTT. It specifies CASAPPTRIDTQYF.

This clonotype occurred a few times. CDR3 nucleotides: TGTGCCAGCGTGGGACAGGGGTTCACTGAGCAGTTCTTC. Its translation is CASVGQGFTEQFF. The V call is TRBV7-2, the J call TRBJ2-1; TRBD1 agrees at 10 bases. Per germline, CDR1 SGHTA and CDR2 FQGNSA. V was pared by 8 bases and J by 9 bases, with 7 bases of the junction left unmatched. This CDR3 has 13 residues.

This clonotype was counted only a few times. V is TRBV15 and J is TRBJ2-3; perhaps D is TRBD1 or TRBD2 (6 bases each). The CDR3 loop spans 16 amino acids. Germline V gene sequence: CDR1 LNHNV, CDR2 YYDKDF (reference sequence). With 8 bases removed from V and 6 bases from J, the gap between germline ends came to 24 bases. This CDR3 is CATSPRGPEATDTQYF. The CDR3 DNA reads TGTGCCACCTCCCCTCGGGGGCCGGAAGCGACTGATACGCAGTATTTT.

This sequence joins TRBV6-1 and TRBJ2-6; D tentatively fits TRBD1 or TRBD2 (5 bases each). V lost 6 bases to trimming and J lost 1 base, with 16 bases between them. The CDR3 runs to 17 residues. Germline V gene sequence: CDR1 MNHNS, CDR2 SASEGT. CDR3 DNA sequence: TGTGCCAGCAGCTCAATTGGGACGGAATCTGGGGCCAACGTCCTGACTTTC. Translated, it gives CASSSIGTESGANVLTF.

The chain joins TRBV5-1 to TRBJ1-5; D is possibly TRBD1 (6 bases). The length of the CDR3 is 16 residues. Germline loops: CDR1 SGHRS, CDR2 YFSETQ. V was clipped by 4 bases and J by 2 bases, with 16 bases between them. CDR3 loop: CASSPRTAHRNQPQHF. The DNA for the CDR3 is TGCGCCAGCAGCCCCAGGACAGCGCATCGCAATCAGCCCCAGCATTTT.

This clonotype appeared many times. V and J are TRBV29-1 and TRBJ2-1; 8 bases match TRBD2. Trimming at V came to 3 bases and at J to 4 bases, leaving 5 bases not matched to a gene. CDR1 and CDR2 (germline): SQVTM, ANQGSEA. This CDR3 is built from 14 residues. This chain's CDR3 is CSVDVERGYNEQFF. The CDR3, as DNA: TGCAGCGTTGACGTCGAGCGGGGGTACAATGAGCAGTTCTTC.

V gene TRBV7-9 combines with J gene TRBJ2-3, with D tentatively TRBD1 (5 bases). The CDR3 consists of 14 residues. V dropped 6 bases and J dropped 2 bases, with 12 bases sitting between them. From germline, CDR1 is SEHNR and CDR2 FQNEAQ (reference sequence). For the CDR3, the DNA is TGTGCCAGCAGTGATAGACAGACCACAGATACGCAGTATTTT. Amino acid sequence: CASSDRQTTDTQYF.

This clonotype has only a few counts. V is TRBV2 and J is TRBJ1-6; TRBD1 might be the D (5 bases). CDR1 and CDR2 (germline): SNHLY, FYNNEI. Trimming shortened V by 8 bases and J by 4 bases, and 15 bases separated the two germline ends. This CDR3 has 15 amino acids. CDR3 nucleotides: TGTGCCAGCGCTGCGCAGGGAATATATAATTCACCCCTCCACTTT. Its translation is CASAAQGIYNSPLHF. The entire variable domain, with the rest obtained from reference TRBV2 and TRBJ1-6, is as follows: EPEVTQTPSHQVTQMGQEVILRCVPISNHLYFYWYRQILGQKVEFLVSFYNNEISEKSEIFDDQFSVERPDGSNFTLKIRSTKLEDSAMYFCASAAQGIYNSPLHFGNGTRLTVT.

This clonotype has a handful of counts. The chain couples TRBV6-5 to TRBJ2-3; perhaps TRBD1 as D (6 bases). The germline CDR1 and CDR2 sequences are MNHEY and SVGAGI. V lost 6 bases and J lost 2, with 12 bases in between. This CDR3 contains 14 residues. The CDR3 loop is CASSNSGATDTQYF. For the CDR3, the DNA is TGTGCCAGCAGCAATTCAGGGGCCACAGATACGCAGTATTTT.

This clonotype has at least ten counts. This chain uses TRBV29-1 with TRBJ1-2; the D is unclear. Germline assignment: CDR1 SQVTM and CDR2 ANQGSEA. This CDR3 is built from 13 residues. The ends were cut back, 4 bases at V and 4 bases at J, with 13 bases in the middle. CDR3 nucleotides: TGCAGCGTTGGTTTAGAGGGCATCTATGGCTACACCTTC. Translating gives CSVGLEGIYGYTF.

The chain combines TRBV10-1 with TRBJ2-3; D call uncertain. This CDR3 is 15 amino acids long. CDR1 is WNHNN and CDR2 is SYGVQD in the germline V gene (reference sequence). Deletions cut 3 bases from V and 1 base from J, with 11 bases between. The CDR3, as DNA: TGCGCCAGCAGTGATACCCAGGATCGCACAGATACGCAGTATTTT. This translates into CASSDTQDRTDTQYF.

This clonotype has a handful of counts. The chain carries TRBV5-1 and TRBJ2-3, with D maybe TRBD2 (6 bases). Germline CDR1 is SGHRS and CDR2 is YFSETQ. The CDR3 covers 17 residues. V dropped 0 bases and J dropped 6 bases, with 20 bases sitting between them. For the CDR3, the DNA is TGCGCCAGCAGCTTGGTAGGTGCGGGGCACTCTGGGGATACGCAGTATTTT. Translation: CASSLVGAGHSGDTQYF. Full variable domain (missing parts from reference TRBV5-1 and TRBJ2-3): KAGVTQTPRYLIKTRGQQVTLSCSPISGHRSVSWYQQTPGQGLQFLFEYFSETQRNKGNFPGRFSGRQFSNSRSEMNVSTLELGDSALYLCASSLVGAGHSGDTQYFGPGTRLTVL.

The CDR3 spells CASSLDFGEEEKLFF. DNA for the CDR3: TGTGCCAGCAGCTTAGATTTCGGGGAGGAGGAAAAACTGTTTTTT. The chain links TRBV7-2 to TRBJ1-4; D is ambiguous. Between the trimmed V and J ends, which lost 1 base and 8 bases, there was a span of 14 bases. The CDR3 has 15 amino acids. The germline gives CDR1 SGHTA, CDR2 FQGNSA.

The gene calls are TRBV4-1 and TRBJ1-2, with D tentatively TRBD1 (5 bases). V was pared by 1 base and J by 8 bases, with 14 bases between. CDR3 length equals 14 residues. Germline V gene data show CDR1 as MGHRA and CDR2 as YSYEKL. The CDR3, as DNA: TGCGCCAGCAGCCAAGCGGCAGGGCTTCAGGGCTACACCTTC. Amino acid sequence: CASSQAAGLQGYTF.

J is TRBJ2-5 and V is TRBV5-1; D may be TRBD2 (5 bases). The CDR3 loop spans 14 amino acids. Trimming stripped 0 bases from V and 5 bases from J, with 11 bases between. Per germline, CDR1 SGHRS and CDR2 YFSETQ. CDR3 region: CASSLAGVAETQYF. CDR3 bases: TGCGCCAGCAGCTTGGCCGGGGTTGCGGAGACCCAGTACTTC.

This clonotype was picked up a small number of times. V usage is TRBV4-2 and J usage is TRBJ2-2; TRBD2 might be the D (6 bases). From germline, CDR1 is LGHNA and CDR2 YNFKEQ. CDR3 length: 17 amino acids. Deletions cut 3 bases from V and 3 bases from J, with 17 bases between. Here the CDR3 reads CASSQGRLDHDTGELFF. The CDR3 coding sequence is TGTGCCAGCAGCCAGGGGAGACTAGACCACGACACCGGGGAGCTGTTTTTT.

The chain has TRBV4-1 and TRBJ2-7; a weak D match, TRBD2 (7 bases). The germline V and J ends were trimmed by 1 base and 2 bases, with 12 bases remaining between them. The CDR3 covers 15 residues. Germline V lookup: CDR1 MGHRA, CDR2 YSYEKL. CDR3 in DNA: TGCGCCAGCAGCCAAGGGCCGGGGGGCACCTACGAGCAGTACTTC. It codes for CASSQGPGGTYEQYF.

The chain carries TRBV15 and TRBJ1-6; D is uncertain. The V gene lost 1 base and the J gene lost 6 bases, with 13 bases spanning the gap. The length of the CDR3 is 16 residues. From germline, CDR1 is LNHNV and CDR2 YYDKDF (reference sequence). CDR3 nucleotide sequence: TGTGCCACCAGCAGAGGTGTAGGGAGCCTTAATTCACCCCTCCACTTT. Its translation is CATSRGVGSLNSPLHF. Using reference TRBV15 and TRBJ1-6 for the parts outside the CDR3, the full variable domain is DAMVIQNPRYQVTQFGKPVTLSCSQTLNHNVMYWYQQKSSQAPKLLFHYYDKDFNNEADTPDNFQSRRPNTSFCFLDIRSPGLGDTAMYLCATSRGVGSLNSPLHFGNGTRLTVT.

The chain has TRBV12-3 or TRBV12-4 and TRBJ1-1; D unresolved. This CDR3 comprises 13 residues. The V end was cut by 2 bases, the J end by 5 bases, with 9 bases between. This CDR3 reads CASSLTLATEAFF. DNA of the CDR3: TGTGCCAGCAGTTTAACGCTAGCTACTGAAGCTTTCTTT.

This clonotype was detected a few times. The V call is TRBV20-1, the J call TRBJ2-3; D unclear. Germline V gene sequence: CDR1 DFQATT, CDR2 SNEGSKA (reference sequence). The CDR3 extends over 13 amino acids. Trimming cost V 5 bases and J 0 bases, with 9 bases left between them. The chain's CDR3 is CSARASSTDTQYF. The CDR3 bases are TGCAGTGCTCGTGCTTCGAGCACAGATACGCAGTATTTT.

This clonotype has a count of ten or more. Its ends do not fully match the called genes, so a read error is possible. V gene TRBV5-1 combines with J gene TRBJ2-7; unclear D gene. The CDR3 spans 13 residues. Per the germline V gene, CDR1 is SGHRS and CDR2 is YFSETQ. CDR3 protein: CASSSQSSYEQYF. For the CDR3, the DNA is TGTGCCAGCAGTTCGCAGAGCTCCTACGAGCAGTACTTC.

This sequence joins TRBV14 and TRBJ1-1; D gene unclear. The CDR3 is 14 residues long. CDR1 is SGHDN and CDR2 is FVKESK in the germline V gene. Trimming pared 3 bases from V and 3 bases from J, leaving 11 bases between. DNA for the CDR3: TGTGCCAGCAGCCATGGCCCGAAATACACTGAAGCTTTCTTT. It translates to CASSHGPKYTEAFF. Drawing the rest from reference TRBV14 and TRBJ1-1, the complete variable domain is EAGVTQFPSHSVIEKGQTVTLRCDPISGHDNLYWYRRVMGKEIKFLLHFVKESKQDESGMPNNRFLAERTGGTYSTLKVQPAELEDSGVYFCASSHGPKYTEAFFGQGTRLTVV.

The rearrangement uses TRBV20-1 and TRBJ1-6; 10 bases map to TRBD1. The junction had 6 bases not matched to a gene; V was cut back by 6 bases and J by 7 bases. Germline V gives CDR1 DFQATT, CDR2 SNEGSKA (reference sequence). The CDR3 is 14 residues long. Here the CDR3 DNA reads TGCAGTGCCGATGGGACAGGGGTAAATTCACCCCTCCACTTT. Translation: CSADGTGVNSPLHF.

This CDR3 reads CASSQDISEETQYF. The CDR3 DNA sequence: TGTGCCAGCAGCCAAGACATATCCGAAGAGACCCAGTACTTC. The chain has TRBV3-1 and TRBJ2-5; D is ambiguous. This CDR3 has 14 amino acids. Germline CDR1 is LGHDT and CDR2 is YNNKEL (reference sequence). V was clipped by 0 bases and J by 3 bases, with 8 bases between them.